The 25 T cell receptor beta chains below all came from one sample that was sequenced in a study of cytomegalovirus exposure and HLA in healthy donors. A multiplex PCR was run with 60 Vbeta primers and 13 Jbeta primers. TCRdb's table, derived via immunoSEQ multiplex PCR, lists solely in-frame clones and lacks some. This table holds approximately 170,000 clones, about 75% found once. What was sequenced was PBMCs. The receptors were sampled from a male donor in good health and CMV-seronegative.

The rearrangement uses TRBV5-6 and TRBJ2-1, with D maybe TRBD2 (5 bases). Looked up from germline, CDR1 is SGHDT and CDR2 is YYEEEE. V lost 2 bases, J lost 9 bases, and 6 bases lay in between. CDR3 length: 11 residues. The DNA for the CDR3 is TGTGCCAGCAGCTTAAGCGGTGAGCAGTTCTTC. Translated: CASSLSGEQFF.

This clone was seen more than once but under ten times. The chain has TRBV7-6 and TRBJ2-3, with D possibly being TRBD2 (6 bases). Per the germline V gene, CDR1 is SGHVS and CDR2 is FNYEAQ. Trimming left V 5 bases short and J 5 bases short, with 11 bases between. This CDR3 contains 13 residues. The CDR3 nucleotides are TGTGCCAGCAGCCATAGCGGAGGAGATACGCAGTATTTT. Protein product: CASSHSGGDTQYF.

The chain carries TRBV5-1 and TRBJ1-6; D is unresolved. V gave up 2 bases and J gave up 9 bases, with 9 bases separating them. From germline, CDR1 is SGHRS and CDR2 YFSETQ. The CDR3 loop spans 13 amino acids. The CDR3 coding sequence is TGCGCCAGCAGCTTCGGGATTCCTTCACCCCTCCACTTT. As protein: CASSFGIPSPLHF.

V usage is TRBV11-3 and J usage is TRBJ1-6; D not resolved. This CDR3 has 13 residues. The V gene lost 3 bases and the J gene lost 10 bases, with 10 bases spanning the gap. Germline values: CDR1 SGHNT, CDR2 YENEEA. CDR3 sequence reads: CASSFGGQSPLHF. CDR3 nucleotide sequence: TGTGCCAGCAGCTTTGGTGGGCAGTCACCCCTCCACTTT. The variable domain in full, with the rest retrieved from reference TRBV11-3 and TRBJ1-6, is EAGVVQSPRYKIIEKKQPVAFWCNPISGHNTLYWYLQNLGQGPELLIRYENEEAVDDSQLPKDRFSAERLKGVDSTLKIQPAELGDSAVYLCASSFGGQSPLHFGNGTRLTVT.

V gene TRBV10-1 combines with J gene TRBJ2-1; 7 positions agree with TRBD1. The CDR3 length is 11 residues. The V gene end was trimmed by 7 bases and the J gene end by 12 bases; junction bases not matched to a gene: 6. Germline lookup yields CDR1 WNHNN and CDR2 SYGVQD (reference sequence). In nucleotides, the CDR3 is TGCGCCAGCACTAAGGACAGGTGGCAGTTCTTC. Translation gives CASTKDRWQFF.

This clone has just a few counts. This chain joins TRBV5-3 and TRBJ2-3; TRBD2 matches 9 bases. TRBV5-3 is given ORF status, its function remaining uncertain. Losses at the gene ends were 0 bases for V and 1 base for J; bases not matched to a gene: 9. The CDR3 runs 18 residues. The CDR3: CARSLARERGAGTDTQYF. The CDR3 nucleotides read TGTGCCAGAAGCTTGGCTCGCGAGCGGGGGGCCGGCACAGATACGCAGTATTTT.

The rearrangement uses TRBV27 and TRBJ1-4; TRBD1 might be the D (6 bases). V dropped 2 bases and J dropped 2 bases, with 18 bases sitting between them. CDR3 length: 18 amino acids. CDR1 and CDR2 from the germline V gene are MNHEY and SMNVEV (reference sequence). CDR3 DNA: TGTGCCAGCAGTTTACGCGTGGGGGGGCGGACCACTAATGAAAAACTGTTTTTT. Translation: CASSLRVGGRTTNEKLFF. Full variable domain (rest looked up from reference TRBV27 and TRBJ1-4): EAQVTQNPRYLITVTGKKLTVTCSQNMNHEYMSWYRQDPGLGLRQIYYSMNVEVTDKGDVPEGYKVSRKEKRNFPLILESPSPNQTSLYFCASSLRVGGRTTNEKLFFGSGTQLSVL.

Only one count was recorded for this clone. This rearrangement joins TRBV6-1 to TRBJ1-6, with D perhaps matching TRBD1 (5 bases). The CDR3 contains 16 residues. CDR1 and CDR2 (germline): MNHNS, SASEGT. The V and J ends lost 3 bases and 4 bases respectively, with 13 bases between them. This CDR3 is CASSDKGWGYNSPLHF. The DNA for the CDR3 is TGTGCCAGCAGTGATAAGGGGTGGGGTTATAATTCACCCCTCCACTTT.

The chain links TRBV30 to TRBJ1-6; 7 bases agree with TRBD1. The trim removed 5 bases at V and 13 bases at J, leaving 11 bases unmatched. The CDR3 totals 13 residues. Germline CDR1 GTSNPN, CDR2 SVGIG (reference sequence). This CDR3 reads CAWGQTGRKPLHF. The DNA of the CDR3 is TGTGCCTGGGGTCAGACAGGGCGGAAGCCCCTCCACTTT.

The chain employs TRBV7-2 and TRBJ2-1; 8 nucleotides align to TRBD1. CDR1 is SGHTA and CDR2 is FQGNSA in the germline V gene. This CDR3 has 14 amino acids. Germline trimming cut 6 bases from V and 2 bases from J; bases unmatched to any gene: 3. CDR3 in DNA: TGTGCCAGCAGGCCAGGGGGCGCCTACAATGAGCAGTTCTTC. It yields the protein CASRPGGAYNEQFF.

This clone occurred a few times. V usage is TRBV19 and J usage is TRBJ1-5, with 7 positions matching TRBD1. J lost 7 bases, V lost 4 bases, and 13 bases had no gene match. CDR1 and CDR2 from the germline V gene are LNHDA and SQIVND (reference sequence). The CDR3 totals 16 residues. CDR3: CASSTRQGVNLQPQHF. CDR3 nucleotides: TGTGCCAGTAGTACCCGACAGGGAGTGAACCTCCAGCCCCAGCATTTT.

V and J are TRBV30 and TRBJ1-6; 9 bases are shared with TRBD1. Germline lookup yields CDR1 GTSNPN and CDR2 SVGIG (reference sequence). The trim removed 0 bases at V and 14 bases at J, leaving 5 bases unmatched. The length of the CDR3 is 13 residues. CDR3 in amino acids: CAWSVADRGTLHF. The CDR3 DNA reads as TGTGCCTGGAGTGTGGCGGACAGGGGCACCCTCCACTTT.

There are a few counts of this clone. The CDR3 sequence is CASSSDRNTEAFF. DNA of the CDR3: TGTGCCAGCAGTTCAGACAGGAACACTGAAGCTTTCTTT. The chain links TRBV6-4 to TRBJ1-1, with a weak D call TRBD1 (5 bases). The CDR3 has 13 residues. Germline V gene sequence: CDR1 MRHNA, CDR2 SNTAGT. V was clipped by 5 bases and J by 1 base, with 8 bases between them.

This chain joins TRBV6-5 and TRBJ1-2; the D gene is possibly TRBD1 (5 bases). Deletions cut 0 bases from V and 1 base from J, with 12 bases between. This CDR3 contains 16 residues. From germline, CDR1 is MNHEY and CDR2 SVGAGI. The CDR3 is CASSYSIGGLNYGYTF. In DNA, the CDR3 is TGTGCCAGCAGTTACTCGATTGGGGGACTTAACTATGGCTACACCTTC.

The chain has TRBV4-2 and TRBJ2-2, with TRBD2 matching over 14 bases. The germline V gene has CDR1 LGHNA and CDR2 YNFKEQ. J lost 3 bases, V lost 1 base, and 1 base had no gene match. This CDR3 comprises 17 residues. In DNA, the CDR3 is TGTGCCAGCAGCCAAGGGGGACTAGCGGGGGACACCGGGGAGCTGTTTTTT. Translation: CASSQGGLAGDTGELFF.

The chain couples TRBV29-1 to TRBJ1-1, with D maybe TRBD1 (5 bases). V lost 7 bases and J lost 0, with 15 bases in between. This CDR3 is 14 amino acids long. In germline, CDR1 is SQVTM, CDR2 ANQGSEA. The CDR3 protein is CSAQKQDMNTEAFF. CDR3 bases: TGCAGCGCACAAAAACAGGACATGAACACTGAAGCTTTCTTT.

This chain uses TRBV5-1 with TRBJ2-4, with D unclear. Trimming cost V 2 bases and J 1 base, with 10 bases left between them. The germline V gene has CDR1 SGHRS and CDR2 YFSETQ. The CDR3 contains 15 residues. CDR3 coding DNA: TGCGCCAGCAGCTTCGACTCCGGGGCCAAAAACATTCAGTACTTC. This sequence encodes CASSFDSGAKNIQYF.

The V and J genes are TRBV19 and TRBJ1-5, with 10 bases matching TRBD1. The CDR3 covers 15 residues. V was pared by 6 bases and J by 2 bases, with 4 bases of the junction left unmatched. Per the germline V gene, CDR1 is LNHDA and CDR2 is SQIVND (reference sequence). The CDR3 loop is CASSLGTGGNQPQHF. The CDR3, as DNA: TGTGCCAGTAGCCTCGGGACAGGGGGCAATCAGCCCCAGCATTTT.

The V and J genes are TRBV5-4 and TRBJ2-3; D is perhaps TRBD2 (7 bases). V was trimmed by 1 base and J by 5 bases, leaving 14 bases between them. Germline CDR1 is SGHNT and CDR2 is YYREEE (reference sequence). The CDR3 consists of 15 residues. CDR3 sequence reads: CASSLWGGDLDTQYF. For the CDR3, the DNA is TGTGCCAGCAGCTTGTGGGGGGGCGATTTAGATACGCAGTATTTT.

The CDR3 protein is CASSAGGRGRSYNEQFF. The DNA of the CDR3 is TGTGCCAGCAGCGCGGGGGGGAGAGGCCGCTCCTACAATGAGCAGTTCTTC. V gene TRBV7-9 combines with J gene TRBJ2-1; TRBD2 agrees at 9 bases. The CDR3 length is 17 residues. J lost 0 bases, V lost 5 bases, and 8 bases had no gene match. Germline V gene lookup returns CDR1 SEHNR and CDR2 FQNEAQ (reference sequence).

The rearrangement links TRBV5-1 to TRBJ2-1, with 7 bases fitting TRBD2. The V gene end was trimmed by 2 bases and the J gene end by 6 bases; junction bases not matched to a gene: 5. The CDR3 extends over 14 amino acids. Germline-derived CDR1 and CDR2 are SGHRS and YFSETQ. The CDR3 reads CASSFSGAFNEQFF. The CDR3 DNA is TGCGCCAGCAGCTTCAGCGGGGCTTTCAATGAGCAGTTCTTC.

The chain couples TRBV7-2 to TRBJ1-1, with D uncertain. V lost 1 base and J lost 11, with 8 bases in between. The V gene's germline CDR1 is SGHTA and CDR2 FQGNSA. The CDR3 length is 11 residues. The CDR3 sequence is CASSLGKRAFF. CDR3 coding DNA: TGTGCCAGCAGCTTAGGAAAGCGGGCTTTCTTT.

The rearrangement joins TRBV6-1 to TRBJ1-1; TRBD1 might be the D (5 bases). There are 15 residues in the CDR3. The V gene's germline CDR1 is MNHNS and CDR2 SASEGT. Trimming took off 5 bases at V and 3 bases at J, with 16 bases between the two ends. CDR3 protein: CASSSQGIGDTEAFF. The CDR3 DNA is TGTGCCAGCAGTTCCCAGGGTATTGGCGACACTGAAGCTTTCTTT.

The rearrangement joins TRBV6-5 to TRBJ1-5; TRBD1 is a possible D gene (5 bases). Germline loops: CDR1 MNHEY, CDR2 SVGAGI. Trimming cost V 2 bases and J 6 bases, with 14 bases left between them. This CDR3 has 15 amino acids. In DNA form, the CDR3 reads TGTGCCAGCAGTTACGGTCAGGGCACGGGTCAGCCCCAGCATTTT. Residues: CASSYGQGTGQPQHF.

This chain connects TRBV7-3 to TRBJ2-1, with 7 bases lining up with TRBD1. Germline V gives CDR1 SGHTA, CDR2 FQGTGA. The CDR3 covers 15 residues. With 4 bases clipped from V and 2 bases from J, the junction kept 5 bases outside the gene matches. As DNA, the CDR3 is TGTGCCAGCAGCTACACAGGGGAACCCTACAATGAGCAGTTCTTC. Translating gives CASSYTGEPYNEQFF. Full variable domain (remainder filled in from reference TRBV7-3 and TRBJ2-1): GAGVSQTPSNKVTEKGKYVELRCDPISGHTALYWYRQSLGQGPEFLIYFQGTGAADDSGLPNDRFFAVRPEGSVSTLKIQRTERGDSAVYLCASSYTGEPYNEQFFGPGTRLTVL.